Each of the 19 T cell receptor beta chains below was sequenced from the same sample in a study of cytomegalovirus exposure and HLA in healthy donors (dated by TCRdb to 2016 to 2017). The method behind the library was the immunoSEQ multiplex PCR assay. For the multiplex PCR, a mixture combining 60 forward primers for TCR Vbeta segments and 13 reverse primers for TCR Jbeta segments was used. The source is immuneACCESS, and TCRdb retained only in-frame sequences with V and J called. Part of the clones is not carried over; for the studies checked, unresolved V genes explain less than half of this, and the remainder is unexplained. This sample has roughly 200,000 clones in its table, and over 75% of those were observed once. The ten largest clonotypes hold more than 0.4% of the sample. The sequencing sample was made of PBMCs. Source of these receptors: a woman between 50 and 59 years old in good health and CMV-seronegative.

The chain joins TRBV7-3 to TRBJ2-7; 9 positions match TRBD2. Germline-derived CDR1 and CDR2 are SGHTA and FQGTGA. The trim removed 2 bases at V and 2 bases at J, leaving 13 bases unmatched. The CDR3 sequence is 18 residues long. CDR3 DNA: TGTGCCAGCAGCTTATCAGGGGTTAGCGGGAGCACCCCCTACGAGCAGTACTTC. It yields the protein CASSLSGVSGSTPYEQYF.

This clone was detected a few times. The V call is TRBV19, the J call TRBJ2-6; unclear D gene. The length of the CDR3 is 12 residues. Trimming left V 8 bases short and J 4 bases short, with 6 bases between. CDR1 and CDR2 (germline): LNHDA, SQIVND (reference sequence). CDR3 loop: CASESGANVLTF. DNA of the CDR3: TGTGCCAGTGAAAGCGGGGCCAACGTCCTGACTTTC.

This chain joins TRBV28 and TRBJ2-1, with 12 bases fitting TRBD2. J gave up 4 bases and V 10 bases, and 11 bases lay outside the gene matches. This CDR3 contains 16 residues. Germline V gene lookup returns CDR1 MDHEN and CDR2 SYDVKM. The DNA of the CDR3 is TGTGCCACCAAGACTAGCGGGAGCCCCAGTTACAATGAGCAGTTCTTC. Translation gives CATKTSGSPSYNEQFF. The entire variable domain, with the rest obtained from reference TRBV28 and TRBJ2-1, is as follows: DVKVTQSSRYLVKRTGEKVFLECVQDMDHENMFWYRQDPGLGLRLIYFSYDVKMKEKGDIPEGYSVSREKKERFSLILESASTNQTSMYLCATKTSGSPSYNEQFFGPGTRLTVL.

This clone was found a few times. The chain links TRBV5-1 to TRBJ1-2; 7 nucleotides line up with TRBD1. V trimming: 4 bases; J trimming: 4 bases; junction bases outside the gene matches: 4. CDR1 is SGHRS and CDR2 is YFSETQ in the germline V gene. The CDR3 is 13 amino acids. The CDR3 bases are TGCGCCAGCAGCCCCGACAGGGCCTATGGCTACACCTTC. As protein: CASSPDRAYGYTF.

J is TRBJ2-7 and V is TRBV11-3, with D perhaps matching TRBD1 (5 bases). CDR1 is SGHNT and CDR2 is YENEEA in the germline V gene. With 6 bases removed from V and 7 bases from J, the gap between germline ends came to 13 bases. The CDR3 sequence is 12 residues long. CDR3 nucleotides: TGTGCCAGCAGAGCAGGGTTGGGAGAGCAGTACTTC. Its protein is CASRAGLGEQYF.

This sequence joins TRBV7-9 and TRBJ1-1, with 8 bases lining up with TRBD1. CDR1 and CDR2 from the germline V gene are SEHNR and FQNEAQ (reference sequence). CDR3 length: 14 residues. V gave up 5 bases and J gave up 6 bases; unmatched junction bases: 8. The CDR3 is CASSPPQGAAEAFF. The CDR3 region has the DNA TGTGCCAGCAGCCCCCCTCAGGGGGCCGCTGAAGCTTTCTTT.

A remark on this clone: Other nucleotide sequences in the sample specify the same CDR3. The chain combines TRBV9 with TRBJ1-4; 7 bases are shared with TRBD1. V gave up 0 bases and J gave up 8 bases; unmatched junction bases: 4. The CDR3 runs 14 residues. Germline lookup yields CDR1 SGDLS and CDR2 YYNGEE. The chain's CDR3 is CASSVEGASEKLFF. DNA of the CDR3: TGTGCCAGCAGCGTAGAGGGGGCCTCGGAAAAACTGTTTTTT.

The DNA of the CDR3 is TGTGCCAGCTCACCAGGGCTGAACACTGAAGCTTTCTTT. This codes for CASSPGLNTEAFF. The V and J genes are TRBV18 and TRBJ1-1, with no clear D. This CDR3 contains 13 residues. Germline V gene lookup returns CDR1 KGHSH and CDR2 LQKENI. V was trimmed by 2 bases and J by 0 bases, leaving 4 bases between them.

The V and J genes are TRBV14 and TRBJ2-3; a possible D gene is TRBD1 (6 bases). Per germline, CDR1 SGHDN and CDR2 FVKESK. This CDR3 is built from 20 residues. V lost 0 bases and J lost 2, with 24 bases in between. The CDR3 is CASSQDRLRGKVLSTDTQYF. CDR3 coding DNA: TGTGCCAGCAGCCAAGATAGGCTCAGGGGCAAAGTCCTTTCCACAGATACGCAGTATTTT.

V is TRBV10-1 and J is TRBJ2-3, with TRBD2 matching over 9 bases. V lost 5 bases and J lost 1; bases outside the gene matches: 1. The CDR3 loop spans 14 amino acids. Germline-derived CDR1 and CDR2 are WNHNN and SYGVQD (reference sequence). CDR3 nucleotide sequence: TGCGCCAGCAGTACTAGCGGGCGCACAGATACGCAGTATTTT. This gives the protein CASSTSGRTDTQYF.

The V gene is TRBV6-5, the J gene TRBJ1-2; 10 nucleotides align to TRBD1. Germline V lookup: CDR1 MNHEY, CDR2 SVGAGI. J was trimmed by 7 bases and V by 3 bases; bases with no gene match: 11. The CDR3 consists of 16 residues. This chain's CDR3 is CASSYRPGQGIRGYTF. The CDR3 DNA is TGTGCCAGCAGTTATAGGCCGGGACAGGGGATTCGTGGCTACACCTTC.

The rearrangement links TRBV5-4 to TRBJ1-2, with D possibly matching TRBD1 (5 bases). The V end was cut by 4 bases, the J end by 2 bases, with 9 bases between. Germline CDR1 is SGHNT and CDR2 is YYREEE (reference sequence). There are 13 residues in the CDR3. CDR3 DNA sequence: TGTGCCAGCAGCCCCGACAGCAACTATGGCTACACCTTC. It translates to CASSPDSNYGYTF.

Details on this clone: Other DNA sequences of this sample code for an identical CDR3. The chain has TRBV14 and TRBJ2-7, with D possibly being TRBD1 (7 bases). The CDR3 is 13 amino acids. Deletions cut 6 bases from V and 4 bases from J, with 13 bases between. CDR1 is SGHDN, CDR2 FVKESK, per germline. This CDR3 is CASSRRGEYEQYF. CDR3 sequence (DNA): TGTGCCAGCAGTCGCAGGGGGGAGTACGAGCAGTACTTC.

This chain links TRBV7-2 with TRBJ2-1; 12 bases fit TRBD2. The V segment lost 1 base and the J segment 8 bases; nucleotides outside the gene matches: 3. The CDR3 extends over 15 amino acids. The V gene's germline CDR1 is SGHTA and CDR2 FQGNSA. In DNA, the CDR3 is TGTGCCAGCAGCTTAGGACTAGCGGGAGATTATGAGCAGTTCTTC. It encodes CASSLGLAGDYEQFF.

The chain links TRBV9 to TRBJ2-1; TRBD1 matches at 8 bases. From germline, CDR1 is SGDLS and CDR2 YYNGEE. This CDR3 region has 14 residues. V lost 0 bases and J lost 7; bases outside the gene matches: 3. Written as DNA, the CDR3 is TGTGCCAGCAGCGTAGGGGACAGGTTAAATGAGCAGTTCTTC. Translating it yields CASSVGDRLNEQFF.

The chain carries TRBV18 and TRBJ2-5; unclear D gene. The germline gives CDR1 KGHSH, CDR2 LQKENI. Trimming removed 0 bases from V and 4 bases from J, with 12 bases in between. The CDR3 has 15 residues. The DNA of the CDR3 is TGTGCCAGCTCACCACCTTCGACCCCGGGAGAGACCCAGTACTTC. Translating it yields CASSPPSTPGETQYF.

The gene calls are TRBV18 and TRBJ2-7, with D possibly matching TRBD1 (6 bases). V was trimmed by 2 bases and J by 1 base, leaving 12 bases between them. The CDR3 has 15 amino acids. Germline CDR1 reads KGHSH; CDR2 reads LQKENI. CDR3 region: CASSPSAGESYEQYF. CDR3 DNA sequence: TGTGCCAGCTCACCATCTGCAGGGGAATCCTACGAGCAGTACTTC.

The V gene is TRBV9, the J gene TRBJ1-2; TRBD1 matches at 10 bases. The V segment lost 3 bases and the J segment 8 bases; nucleotides outside the gene matches: 7. This CDR3 is built from 14 residues. From germline, CDR1 is SGDLS and CDR2 YYNGEE. CDR3 sequence (DNA): TGTGCCAGCAGCGAGACAGGGGGCATAAGGGGCTACACCTTC. Translation gives CASSETGGIRGYTF.

The chain carries TRBV6-6 and TRBJ1-4; 12 bases fit TRBD1. The junction had 8 bases not matched to a gene; V was cut back by 5 bases and J by 10 bases. This CDR3 comprises 15 residues. Germline CDR1 reads MNHNY; CDR2 reads SVGAGI (reference sequence). Written as DNA, the CDR3 is TGTGCCAGCAGTCCGGGACAGGGGGCGAACGGAAAACTGTTTTTT. Its protein product is CASSPGQGANGKLFF.